This T cell receptor (beta chain) was sequenced for a study of blood T cells in healthy people across ages. Per germline, CDR1 SEHNR and CDR2 FQNEAQ (reference sequence). The CDR3 is 14 residues long. J gave up 6 bases and V 4 bases, and 5 bases lay outside the gene matches. PCR was performed a second time for about 7 to 12 cycles using a sample-barcoded 5' primer and a J-beta primer mix. TCRdb itself ran the 5' RACE reads through MiXCR, one entry per CDR3 protein. The table has roughly 500,000 distinct CDR3 sequences, 25% to 30% seen once. The sequence derives from an older woman in good health. The source material was blood. J is TRBJ2-2 and V is TRBV7-9; 7 nucleotides match TRBD2. In DNA form, the CDR3 reads TGTGCCAGCAGCTGGACTAGTTGGGCCGGGGAGCTGTTTTTT. Protein sequence: CASSWTSWAGELFF.